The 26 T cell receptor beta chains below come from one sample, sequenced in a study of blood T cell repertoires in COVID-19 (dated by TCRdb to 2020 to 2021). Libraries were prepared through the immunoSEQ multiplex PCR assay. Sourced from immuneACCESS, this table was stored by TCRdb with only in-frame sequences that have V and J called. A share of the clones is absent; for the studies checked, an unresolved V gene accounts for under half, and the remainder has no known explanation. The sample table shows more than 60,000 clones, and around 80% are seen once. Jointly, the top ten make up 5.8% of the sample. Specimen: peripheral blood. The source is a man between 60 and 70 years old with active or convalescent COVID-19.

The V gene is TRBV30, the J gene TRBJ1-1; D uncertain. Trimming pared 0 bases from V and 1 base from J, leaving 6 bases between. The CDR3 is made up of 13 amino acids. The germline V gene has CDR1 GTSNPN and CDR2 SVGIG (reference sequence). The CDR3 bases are TGTGCCTGGAGTGTACAGAAGAACACTGAAGCTTTCTTT. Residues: CAWSVQKNTEAFF.

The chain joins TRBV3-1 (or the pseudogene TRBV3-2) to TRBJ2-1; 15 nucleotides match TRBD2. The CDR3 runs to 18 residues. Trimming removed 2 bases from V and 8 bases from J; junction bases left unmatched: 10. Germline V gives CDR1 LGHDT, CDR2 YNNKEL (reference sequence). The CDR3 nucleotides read TGTGCCAGCAGCCAAACTAGGACTAGCGGGGGGGCTTGGGATGAGCAGTTCTTC. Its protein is CASSQTRTSGGAWDEQFF.

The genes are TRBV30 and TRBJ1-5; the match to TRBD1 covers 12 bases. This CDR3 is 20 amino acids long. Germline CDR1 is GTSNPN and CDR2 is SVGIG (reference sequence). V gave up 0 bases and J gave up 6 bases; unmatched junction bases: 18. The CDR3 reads CAWSVSRGQGADIWGQPQHF. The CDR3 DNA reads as TGTGCCTGGAGTGTAAGCCGGGGACAGGGGGCCGATATTTGGGGTCAGCCCCAGCATTTT.

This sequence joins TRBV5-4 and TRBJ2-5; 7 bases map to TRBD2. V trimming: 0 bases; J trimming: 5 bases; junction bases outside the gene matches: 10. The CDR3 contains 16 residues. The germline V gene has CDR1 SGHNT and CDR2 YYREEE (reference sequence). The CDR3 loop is CASSLGGAGRGETQYF. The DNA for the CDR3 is TGTGCCAGCAGCTTGGGGGGCGCAGGGAGGGGTGAGACCCAGTACTTC.

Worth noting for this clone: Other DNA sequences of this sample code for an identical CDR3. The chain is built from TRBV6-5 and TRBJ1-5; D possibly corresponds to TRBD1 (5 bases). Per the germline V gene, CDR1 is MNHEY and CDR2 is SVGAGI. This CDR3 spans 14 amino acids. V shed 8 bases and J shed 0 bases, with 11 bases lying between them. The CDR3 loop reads CASSRDYSNQPQHF. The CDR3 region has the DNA TGTGCCAGCTCCAGGGATTATAGCAATCAGCCCCAGCATTTT.

The CDR3 coding sequence is TGTGCCAGCAGCTTAGCGGCTAGCCTAACCGGGGAGCTGTTTTTT. Protein sequence: CASSLAASLTGELFF. The chain couples TRBV7-2 to TRBJ2-2, with D possibly TRBD2 on 5 matching bases. The CDR3 consists of 15 residues. From germline, CDR1 is SGHTA and CDR2 FQGNSA. The germline V and J ends were trimmed by 0 bases and 5 bases, with 10 bases remaining between them. The full variable domain, completed using reference TRBV7-2 and TRBJ2-2, is GAGVSQSPSNKVTEKGKDVELRCDPISGHTALYWYRQSLGQGLEFLIYFQGNSAPDKSGLPSDRFSAERTGGSVSTLTIQRTQQEDSAVYLCASSLAASLTGELFFGEGSRLTVL.

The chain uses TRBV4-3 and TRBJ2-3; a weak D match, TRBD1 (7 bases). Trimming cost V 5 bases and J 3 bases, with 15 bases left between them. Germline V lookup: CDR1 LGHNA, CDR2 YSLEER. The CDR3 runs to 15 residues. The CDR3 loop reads CASSGGRGTTDTQYF. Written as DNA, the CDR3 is TGCGCCAGCAGCGGAGGCAGGGGGACTACAGATACGCAGTATTTT.

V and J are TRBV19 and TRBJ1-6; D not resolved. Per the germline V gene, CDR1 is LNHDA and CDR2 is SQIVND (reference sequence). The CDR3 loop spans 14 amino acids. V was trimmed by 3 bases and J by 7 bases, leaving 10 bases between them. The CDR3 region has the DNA TGTGCCAGTAGTATGCGGGAGGAGAATTCACCCCTCCACTTT. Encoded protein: CASSMREENSPLHF.

The CDR3 DNA is TGTGCCAGCAGGTCTAGCGGGGGCCCTTCCTACGAGCAGTACTTC. This codes for CASRSSGGPSYEQYF. This chain joins TRBV5-4 and TRBJ2-7, with 10 bases lining up with TRBD2. Germline V gives CDR1 SGHNT, CDR2 YYREEE (reference sequence). Germline trimming cut 5 bases from V and 1 base from J; bases unmatched to any gene: 6. CDR3 length: 15 residues.

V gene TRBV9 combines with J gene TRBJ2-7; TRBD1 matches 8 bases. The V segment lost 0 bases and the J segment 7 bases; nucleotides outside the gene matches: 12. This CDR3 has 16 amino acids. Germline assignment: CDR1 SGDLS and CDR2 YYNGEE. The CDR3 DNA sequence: TGTGCCAGCAGCGTAGGGGCCCAGGGGGCATTAGCTGAGCAGTACTTC. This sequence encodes CASSVGAQGALAEQYF.

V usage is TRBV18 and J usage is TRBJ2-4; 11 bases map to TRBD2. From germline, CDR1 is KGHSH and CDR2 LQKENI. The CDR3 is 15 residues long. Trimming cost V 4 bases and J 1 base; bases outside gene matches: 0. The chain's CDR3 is CASSRTSGAKNIQYF. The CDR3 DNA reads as TGTGCCAGCTCACGGACTAGCGGGGCCAAAAACATTCAGTACTTC.

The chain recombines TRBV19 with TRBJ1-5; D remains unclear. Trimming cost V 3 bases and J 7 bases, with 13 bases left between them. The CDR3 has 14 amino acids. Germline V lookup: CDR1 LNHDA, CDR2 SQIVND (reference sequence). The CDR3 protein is CASSILRENQPQHF. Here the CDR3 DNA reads TGTGCCAGTAGTATTTTACGCGAAAACCAGCCCCAGCATTTT.

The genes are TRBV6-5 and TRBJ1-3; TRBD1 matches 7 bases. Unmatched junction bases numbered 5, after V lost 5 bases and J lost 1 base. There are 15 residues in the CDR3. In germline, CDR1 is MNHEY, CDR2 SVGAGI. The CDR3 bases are TGTGCCAGCAGTCCCCTGACAGGGTCTGGAAACACCATATATTTT. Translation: CASSPLTGSGNTIYF.

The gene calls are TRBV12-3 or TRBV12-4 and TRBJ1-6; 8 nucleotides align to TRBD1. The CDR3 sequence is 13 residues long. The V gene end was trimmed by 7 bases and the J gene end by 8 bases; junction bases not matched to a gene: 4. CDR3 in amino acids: CASTWDRYSPLHF. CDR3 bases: TGTGCCAGCACTTGGGACAGGTATTCACCCCTCCACTTT.

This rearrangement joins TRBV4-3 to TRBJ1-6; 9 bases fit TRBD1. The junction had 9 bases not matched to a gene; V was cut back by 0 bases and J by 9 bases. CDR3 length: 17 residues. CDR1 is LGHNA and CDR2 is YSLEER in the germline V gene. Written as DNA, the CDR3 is TGCGCCAGCAGCCAAGAATATCCGAACAGGGGGCTTTCACCCCTCCACTTT. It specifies CASSQEYPNRGLSPLHF.

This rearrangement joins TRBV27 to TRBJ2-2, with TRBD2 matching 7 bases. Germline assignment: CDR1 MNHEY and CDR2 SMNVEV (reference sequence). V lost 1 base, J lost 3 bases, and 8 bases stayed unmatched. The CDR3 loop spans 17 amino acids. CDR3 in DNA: TGTGCCAGCAGTTTATGGTCCGGGGGGATGGACACCGGGGAGCTGTTTTTT. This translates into CASSLWSGGMDTGELFF.

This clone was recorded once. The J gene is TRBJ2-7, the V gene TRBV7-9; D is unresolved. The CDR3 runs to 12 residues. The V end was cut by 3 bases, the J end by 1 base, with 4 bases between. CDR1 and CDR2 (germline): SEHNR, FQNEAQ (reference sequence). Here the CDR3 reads CASSFISYEQYF. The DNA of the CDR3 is TGTGCCAGCAGCTTCATTTCCTACGAGCAGTACTTC.

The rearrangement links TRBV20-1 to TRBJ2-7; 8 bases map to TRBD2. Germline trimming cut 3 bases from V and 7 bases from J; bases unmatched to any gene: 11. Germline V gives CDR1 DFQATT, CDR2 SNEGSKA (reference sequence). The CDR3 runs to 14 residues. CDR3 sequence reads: CSASSSGRWWEQYF. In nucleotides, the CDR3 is TGCAGTGCTAGTTCTAGCGGGCGTTGGTGGGAGCAGTACTTC.

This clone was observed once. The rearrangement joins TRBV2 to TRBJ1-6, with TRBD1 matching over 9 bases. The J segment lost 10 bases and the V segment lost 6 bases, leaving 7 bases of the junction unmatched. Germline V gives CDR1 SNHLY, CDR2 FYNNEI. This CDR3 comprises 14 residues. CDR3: CASSGTGHQSPLHF. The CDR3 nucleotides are TGTGCCAGCAGCGGGACAGGGCATCAGTCACCCCTCCACTTT. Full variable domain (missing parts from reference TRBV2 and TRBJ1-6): EPEVTQTPSHQVTQMGQEVILRCVPISNHLYFYWYRQILGQKVEFLVSFYNNEISEKSEIFDDQFSVERPDGSNFTLKIRSTKLEDSAMYFCASSGTGHQSPLHFGNGTRLTVT.

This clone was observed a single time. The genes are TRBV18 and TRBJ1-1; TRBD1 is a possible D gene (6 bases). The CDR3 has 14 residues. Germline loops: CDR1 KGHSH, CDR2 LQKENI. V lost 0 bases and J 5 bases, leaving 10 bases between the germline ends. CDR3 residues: CASSPPQGTTEAFF. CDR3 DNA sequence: TGTGCCAGCTCACCACCACAGGGTACGACTGAAGCTTTCTTT.

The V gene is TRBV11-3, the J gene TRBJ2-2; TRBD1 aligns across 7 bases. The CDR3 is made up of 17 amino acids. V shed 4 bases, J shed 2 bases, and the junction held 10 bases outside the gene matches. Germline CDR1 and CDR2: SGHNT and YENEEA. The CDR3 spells CASSSSMGTDNTGELFF. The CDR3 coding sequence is TGTGCCAGCAGCTCCTCCATGGGGACAGACAACACCGGGGAGCTGTTTTTT.

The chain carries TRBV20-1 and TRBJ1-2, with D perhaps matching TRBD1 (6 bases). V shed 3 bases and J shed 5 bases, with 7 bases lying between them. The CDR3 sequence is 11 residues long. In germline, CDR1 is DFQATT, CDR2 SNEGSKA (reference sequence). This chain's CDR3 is CSARRGYGYTF. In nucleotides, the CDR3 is TGCAGTGCTAGGAGGGGGTATGGCTACACCTTC.

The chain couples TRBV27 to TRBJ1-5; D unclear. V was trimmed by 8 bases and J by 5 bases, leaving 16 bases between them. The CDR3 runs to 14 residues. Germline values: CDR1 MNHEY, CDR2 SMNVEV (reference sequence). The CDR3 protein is CASHAHGVDQPQHF. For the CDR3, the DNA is TGTGCCAGCCACGCCCACGGGGTAGATCAGCCCCAGCATTTT.

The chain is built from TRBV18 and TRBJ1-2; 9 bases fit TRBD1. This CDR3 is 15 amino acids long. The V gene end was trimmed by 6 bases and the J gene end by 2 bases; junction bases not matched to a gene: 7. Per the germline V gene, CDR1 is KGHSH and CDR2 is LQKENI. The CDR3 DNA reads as TGTGCCAGCTCCCCTGGACAGGGGCTCAACTATGGCTACACCTTC. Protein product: CASSPGQGLNYGYTF.

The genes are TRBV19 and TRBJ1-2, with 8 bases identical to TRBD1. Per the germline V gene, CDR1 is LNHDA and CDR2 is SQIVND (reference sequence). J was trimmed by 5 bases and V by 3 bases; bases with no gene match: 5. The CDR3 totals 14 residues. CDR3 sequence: CASSMGDRTYGYTF. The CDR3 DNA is TGTGCCAGTAGTATGGGGGACAGGACTTATGGCTACACCTTC.

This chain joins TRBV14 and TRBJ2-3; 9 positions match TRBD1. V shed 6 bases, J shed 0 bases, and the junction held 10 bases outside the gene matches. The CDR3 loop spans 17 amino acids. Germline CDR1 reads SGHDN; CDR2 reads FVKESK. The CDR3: CASSRDLTGGSTDTQYF. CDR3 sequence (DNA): TGTGCCAGCAGTCGCGATCTGACAGGGGGAAGCACAGATACGCAGTATTTT.